A selection of T cell receptor beta chains follows, all from one sample in a study of blood T cell repertoires in COVID-19. Using immunoSEQ multiplex PCR, the repertoire was profiled, and TCRdb retains in-frame clones only, with some absent. There are around 35,000 clones in the sample; roughly 86% occur only once, and around two fifths lies in the top ten. Sequencing was carried out using peripheral blood. The receptors shown here come from a human donor in a cohort sampled during active COVID-19. Each CDR3 is given with its conserved first and last residue. Fields, in order: J gene, clone size, V gene, D gene, CDR3 protein, CDR3 DNA. The D gene is left open where the match is weak. Clone size is given for some rows only: seen once, a few or many times, or a class if the clone is expanded.

j_gene: TRBJ2-3
abundance: NA
v_gene: TRBV2
d_gene: NA
CDR3aa: CASSPPGLTDTQYF
CDR3nt: TGTGCCAGCAGCCCACCCGGACTTACAGATACGCAGTATTTT

j_gene: TRBJ2-7
abundance: NA
v_gene: TRBV27
d_gene: NA
CDR3aa: CASSLMGLSYEQYF
CDR3nt: TGTGCCAGCAGTTTAATGGGCCTCTCCTACGAGCAGTACTTC

j_gene: TRBJ1-1
abundance: NA
v_gene: TRBV5-4
d_gene: NA
CDR3aa: CASSVDTPNTEAFF
CDR3nt: TGTGCCAGCAGTGTTGACACTCCGAACACTGAAGCTTTCTTT

j_gene: TRBJ2-3
abundance: NA
v_gene: TRBV5-1
d_gene: TRBD1
CDR3aa: CASTGTGADTQYF
CDR3nt: TGCGCCAGCACCGGGACAGGTGCAGATACGCAGTATTTT

j_gene: TRBJ1-1
abundance: NA
v_gene: TRBV10-1
d_gene: NA
CDR3aa: CASSTGDLRGAFF
CDR3nt: TGCGCCAGCTCCACGGGGGACTTAAGGGGAGCTTTCTTT

j_gene: TRBJ2-5
abundance: NA
v_gene: TRBV9
d_gene: TRBD1
CDR3aa: CASSVAPTGKETQYF
CDR3nt: TGTGCCAGCAGCGTAGCTCCGACAGGGAAAGAGACCCAGTACTTC

j_gene: TRBJ1-1
abundance: NA
v_gene: TRBV9
d_gene: TRBD1
CDR3aa: CASSVGQRTEAFF
CDR3nt: TGTGCCAGCAGCGTGGGACAGAGGACTGAAGCTTTCTTT

j_gene: TRBJ1-6
abundance: once
v_gene: TRBV28
d_gene: NA
CDR3aa: CASSSPGDGDSPLHF
CDR3nt: TGTGCCAGCAGTTCACCAGGGGACGGGGATTCACCCCTCCACTTT

j_gene: TRBJ2-6
abundance: NA
v_gene: TRBV7-2
d_gene: TRBD1
CDR3aa: CASSNVQGTGANVLTF
CDR3nt: TGTGCCAGCAGCAATGTACAGGGGACTGGGGCCAACGTCCTGACTTTC

j_gene: TRBJ2-5
abundance: NA
v_gene: TRBV7-9
d_gene: TRBD2
CDR3aa: CASSLAGAETQYF
CDR3nt: TGTGCCAGCAGCCTAGCGGGGGCAGAGACCCAGTACTTC

j_gene: TRBJ1-5
abundance: NA
v_gene: TRBV27
d_gene: NA
CDR3aa: CAKEGREPQHF
CDR3nt: TGTGCCAAGGAAGGGAGAGAGCCCCAGCATTTT

j_gene: TRBJ2-3
abundance: NA
v_gene: TRBV4-2
d_gene: TRBD2
CDR3aa: CASSPVGERGGARSDTQYF
CDR3nt: TGTGCCAGCAGCCCAGTTGGTGAGCGGGGGGGCGCCCGCTCAGATACGCAGTATTTT

j_gene: TRBJ1-5
abundance: few
v_gene: TRBV2
d_gene: TRBD1
CDR3aa: CASRTGFNQPQHF
CDR3nt: TGTGCCAGTCGGACAGGCTTCAATCAGCCCCAGCATTTT

j_gene: TRBJ1-2
abundance: few
v_gene: TRBV4-1
d_gene: NA
CDR3aa: CASSQVRGGRRVRNGYTF
CDR3nt: TGCGCCAGCAGCCAAGTTCGGGGGGGGCGCAGGGTGCGGAATGGCTACACCTTC

j_gene: TRBJ1-3
abundance: NA
v_gene: TRBV7-9
d_gene: NA
CDR3aa: CASSLSGYARVAGNTIYF
CDR3nt: TGTGCCAGCAGCTTATCCGGGTACGCCCGGGTAGCTGGAAACACCATATATTTT

j_gene: TRBJ2-1
abundance: NA
v_gene: TRBV7-2
d_gene: TRBD1
CDR3aa: CASSKGGTGGYGEQFF
CDR3nt: TGTGCCAGCAGCAAAGGGGGGACAGGGGGCTATGGTGAGCAGTTCTTC

j_gene: TRBJ1-3
abundance: NA
v_gene: TRBV9
d_gene: TRBD1
CDR3aa: CASSVGGTANSGNTIYF
CDR3nt: TGTGCCAGCAGCGTAGGAGGGACAGCGAACTCTGGAAACACCATATATTTT

j_gene: TRBJ1-5
abundance: NA
v_gene: TRBV6-5
d_gene: TRBD1
CDR3aa: CASSKGQWPIRPQHF
CDR3nt: TGTGCCAGCAGTAAGGGACAGTGGCCCATCAGGCCCCAGCATTTT

j_gene: TRBJ2-5
abundance: NA
v_gene: TRBV9
d_gene: NA
CDR3aa: CASSVDTETQYF
CDR3nt: TGTGCCAGCAGCGTAGACACAGAGACCCAGTACTTC

j_gene: TRBJ1-1
abundance: NA
v_gene: TRBV18
d_gene: NA
CDR3aa: CASSRYEVNAEAFF
CDR3nt: TGTGCCAGCTCAAGGTATGAGGTGAACGCTGAAGCTTTCTTT

j_gene: TRBJ2-3
abundance: NA
v_gene: TRBV7-2
d_gene: NA
CDR3aa: CAIKQGPTDTQYF
CDR3nt: TGTGCCATCAAGCAGGGCCCAACAGATACGCAGTATTTT

j_gene: TRBJ2-7
abundance: NA
v_gene: TRBV18
d_gene: TRBD1
CDR3aa: CASSPGTGGYEQYF
CDR3nt: TGTGCCAGCTCACCTGGGACAGGGGGCTACGAGCAGTACTTC

j_gene: TRBJ2-3
abundance: NA
v_gene: TRBV7-9
d_gene: TRBD2
CDR3aa: CASSLAGGNSSDTQYF
CDR3nt: TGTGCCAGCAGCTTGGCCGGGGGGAATTCTAGCGATACGCAGTATTTT

j_gene: TRBJ1-5
abundance: NA
v_gene: TRBV7-2
d_gene: NA
CDR3aa: CASSLHAQGTAQHF
CDR3nt: TGTGCCAGCAGCTTACATGCACAGGGTACGGCCCAGCATTTT

j_gene: TRBJ1-1
abundance: NA
v_gene: TRBV19
d_gene: NA
CDR3aa: CASRIQDLNTEAFF
CDR3nt: TGTGCCAGTAGGATACAGGATTTGAACACTGAAGCTTTCTTT